This T cell receptor beta chain was found in a study of early T cells in non-severe SARS-CoV-2 infection. This clonotype was seen ten or more times. Individual cDNA molecules carried attached unique molecular identifiers. MiXCR was run by TCRdb on the 5' RACE reads, yielding one entry per CDR3 protein. The sample has tens of thousands of distinct CDR3 sequences, over 4.5% seen once; the top ten hold 3.5% to 5%. This CDR3 has 18 residues. The chain joins TRBV21-1 to TRBJ1-2; TRBD1 is the table's D call and was not checked against the DNA. TRBV21-1 is a recognized pseudogene. This receptor was taken from an adult who was a healthcare worker with PCR-confirmed SARS-CoV-2 infection or an uninfected control (not recorded which). Sequencing was performed on whole blood. In DNA form, the CDR3 reads TGTGCCAGCATCCGCGCCTTAGGCTTCCGGACAGGGCCCTATGGCTACACCTTC. It translates to CASIRALGFRTGPYGYTF.